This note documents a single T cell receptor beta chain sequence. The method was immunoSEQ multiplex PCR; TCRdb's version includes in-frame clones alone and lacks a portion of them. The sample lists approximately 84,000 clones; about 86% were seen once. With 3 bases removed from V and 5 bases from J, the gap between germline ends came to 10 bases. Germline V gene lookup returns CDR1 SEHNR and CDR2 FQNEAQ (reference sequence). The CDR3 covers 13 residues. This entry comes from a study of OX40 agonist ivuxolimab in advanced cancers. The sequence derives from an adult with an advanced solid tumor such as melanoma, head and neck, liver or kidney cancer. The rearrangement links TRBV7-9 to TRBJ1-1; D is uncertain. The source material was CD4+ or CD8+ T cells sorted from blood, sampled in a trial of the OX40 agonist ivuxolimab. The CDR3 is CASSFKGRTEAFF. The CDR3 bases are TGTGCCAGCAGCTTTAAGGGTCGGACTGAAGCTTTCTTT.